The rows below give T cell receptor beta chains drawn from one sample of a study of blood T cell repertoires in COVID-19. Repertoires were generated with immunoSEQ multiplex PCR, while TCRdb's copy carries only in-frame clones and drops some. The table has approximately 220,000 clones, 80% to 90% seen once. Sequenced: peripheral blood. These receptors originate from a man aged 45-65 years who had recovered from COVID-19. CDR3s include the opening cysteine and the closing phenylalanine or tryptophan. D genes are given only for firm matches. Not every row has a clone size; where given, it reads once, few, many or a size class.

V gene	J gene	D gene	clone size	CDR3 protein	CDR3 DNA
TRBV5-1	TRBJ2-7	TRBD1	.	CASRVRTGVYEQYF	TGCGCCAGCAGAGTCCGGACAGGGGTATACGAGCAGTACTTC
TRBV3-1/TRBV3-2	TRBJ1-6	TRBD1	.	CASSLPPGQGYSPLHF	TGTGCCAGCAGCCTCCCCCCGGGACAGGGGTATTCACCCCTCCACTTT
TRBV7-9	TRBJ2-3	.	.	CASSLVGQTDTQYF	TGTGCCAGCAGCTTAGTAGGACAGACAGATACGCAGTATTTT
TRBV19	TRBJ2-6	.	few	CASRGPPGANVLTF	TGTGCCAGTCGAGGGCCCCCTGGGGCCAACGTCCTGACTTTC
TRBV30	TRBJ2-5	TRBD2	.	CAWRASGRVGTQYF	TGTGCCTGGAGGGCTAGCGGGAGGGTAGGGACCCAGTACTTC
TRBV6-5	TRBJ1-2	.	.	CASYLSRNYGYTF	TGTGCCAGCTACCTAAGTCGCAACTATGGCTACACCTTC
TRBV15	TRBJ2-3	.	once	CATSRDRTDTQYF	TGTGCCACCAGCAGGGACAGAACAGATACGCAGTATTTT
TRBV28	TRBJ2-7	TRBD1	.	CASSFLSGGKNEQYF	TGTGCCAGCAGTTTTCTCTCAGGGGGCAAGAACGAGCAGTACTTC
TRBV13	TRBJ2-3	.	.	CASSLGGADTQYF	TGTGCCAGCAGCTTAGGAGGGGCAGATACGCAGTATTTT
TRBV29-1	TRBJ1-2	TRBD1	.	CSAWGDRGLNYGYTF	TGCAGCGCCTGGGGCGACAGGGGCCTTAACTATGGCTACACCTTC
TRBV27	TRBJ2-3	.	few	CASSLFPPSTDTQYF	TGTGCCAGCAGTTTATTCCCCCCTAGCACAGATACGCAGTATTTT